Listed here are 17 T cell receptor beta chains from one sample, sequenced in a study of regulatory T cells in long-lasting Graves disease. As to time point: newly diagnosed GD, antithyroid drugs for less than 3 months. Following extraction of RNA from PBMCs, that RNA was used to make the TCR library. Sequencing libraries for TCR beta were prepared with iRepertoire HTBI primers and Arm-PCR of CDR3 regions. TCRdb redid the calling of the multiplex PCR reads with MiXCR, one entry per CDR3 protein. The sample consists of fewer than 500,000 distinct CDR3 sequences, around 16% of them appearing once. The same sample was also studied in work on T cells in Graves' hyperthyroidism and ophthalmopathy.

Sample: peripheral blood mononuclear cells (PBMCs), taken at new diagnosis, from a patient treated with antithyroid drugs. These receptors all stem from a man aged 35 to 55 with Graves disease.

Notes on this clonotype: One base away lies a much larger clone, so this may be a sequencing read error. V is TRBV6-6 and J is TRBJ2-1, with D hard to call. Trimming took off 0 bases at V and 10 bases at J, with 16 bases between the two ends. CDR1 is MNHNY, CDR2 SVGAGI, per germline (reference sequence). This CDR3 is 15 amino acids long. The CDR3 bases are TGTGCCAGCAGTTACTCGTACTCAGCAGTCTACGAGCAGTTCTTC. Translation: CASSYSYSAVYEQFF.

The chain uses TRBV5-8 and TRBJ2-3; 7 bases are shared with TRBD2. CDR1 is SGHTS, CDR2 YDEGEE, per germline. The V and J ends lost 4 bases and 3 bases, in that order; junction bases with no gene match: 8. There are 15 residues in the CDR3. DNA for the CDR3: TGTGCCAGCAGCCCTCCCCGGCGGGAGACAGATACGCAGTATTTT. Translated, it gives CASSPPRRETDTQYF.

The sample holds a few counts of this clonotype. The V call is TRBV19, the J call TRBJ1-5; the D gene is possibly TRBD1 (5 bases). This CDR3 is 15 amino acids long. CDR1 is LNHDA, CDR2 SQIVND, per germline (reference sequence). V was cut by 5 bases and J by 2 bases, with 13 bases left in between. The CDR3 region is CASSPEGLGNQPQHF. CDR3 nucleotides: TGTGCCAGTAGTCCGGAGGGGCTGGGCAATCAGCCCCAGCATTTT.

The V gene is TRBV5-4, the J gene TRBJ1-2; 7 bases map to TRBD1. CDR1 and CDR2 from the germline V gene are SGHNT and YYREEE (reference sequence). The V and J ends lost 4 bases and 2 bases, in that order; junction bases with no gene match: 8. This CDR3 contains 15 residues. The CDR3 DNA reads TGTGCCAGCAGCCTAAACCGGGGACAGAACTATGGCTACACCTTC. Translated: CASSLNRGQNYGYTF.

This clonotype turned up a few times. This chain connects TRBV11-3 to TRBJ2-2, with TRBD2 matching over 9 bases. The J segment lost 5 bases and the V segment lost 7 bases, leaving 8 bases of the junction unmatched. The CDR3 sequence is 15 residues long. Per germline, CDR1 SGHNT and CDR2 YENEEA. CDR3 nucleotide sequence: TGTGCCAGCACGGGACTAGCTGAAAGGACCGGGGAGCTGTTTTTT. It codes for CASTGLAERTGELFF.

This clonotype has at least ten counts. The rearrangement joins TRBV9 to TRBJ2-7; TRBD2 matches 9 bases. This CDR3 spans 14 amino acids. Unmatched junction bases numbered 1, after V lost 0 bases and J lost 3 bases. Germline V gene data show CDR1 as SGDLS and CDR2 as YYNGEE. DNA for the CDR3: TGTGCCAGCAGCGTAGCGCGGGGGGGCTACGAGCAGTACTTC. It encodes CASSVARGGYEQYF.

The chain uses TRBV10-2 and TRBJ2-2; no reliable D call. V shed 7 bases and J shed 8 bases, with 2 bases lying between them. The V gene's germline CDR1 is WSHSY and CDR2 SAAADI. The CDR3 contains 9 residues. CDR3 amino acids: CASIGELFF. The CDR3 DNA reads as TGCGCCAGCATTGGGGAGCTGTTTTTT.

There are many counts of this clonotype. The chain recombines TRBV28 with TRBJ2-7, with a tentative D call TRBD2 (5 bases). The V end lost 6 bases, the J end lost 1 base, and 10 bases lay between the germline ends. The CDR3 has 13 amino acids. Germline loops: CDR1 MDHEN, CDR2 SYDVKM. CDR3 sequence: CASSRPGSYEQYF. CDR3 sequence (DNA): TGTGCCAGCAGCCGACCGGGATCCTACGAGCAGTACTTC.

At least ten counts were recorded for this clonotype. The CDR3 nucleotides read TGTGCCAGCAGCTTAACGGGGGTCGGCAGGGGGAACACCGGGGAGCTGTTTTTT. It codes for CASSLTGVGRGNTGELFF. V and J are TRBV7-3 and TRBJ2-2; the D gene is possibly TRBD1 (6 bases). V was pared by 0 bases and J by 1 base, with 15 bases between. Germline CDR1 SGHTA, CDR2 FQGTGA. This CDR3 spans 18 amino acids.

This clonotype was seen at least ten times. This chain uses TRBV5-1 with TRBJ1-6; D unresolved. The CDR3 runs to 15 residues. The V and J ends lost 4 bases and 7 bases respectively, with 15 bases between them. Germline values: CDR1 SGHRS, CDR2 YFSETQ. This CDR3 reads CASSPEGSGNSPLHF. CDR3 nucleotide sequence: TGCGCCAGCAGCCCGGAGGGCAGTGGGAATTCACCCCTCCACTTT.

Many counts were recorded for this clonotype. This chain links TRBV12-3 or TRBV12-4 with TRBJ1-1; D unclear. V was shortened by 3 bases and J by 0 bases, with 8 bases between the two germline ends. This CDR3 spans 14 amino acids. As DNA, the CDR3 is TGTGCCAGCAGTTTTGACCAGCTGAACACTGAAGCTTTCTTT. Residues: CASSFDQLNTEAFF.

This clonotype was observed a handful of times. The CDR3 protein is CASSHLSDSLRGYTF. The CDR3 nucleotides are TGTGCCAGCAGCCACTTAAGCGATTCCCTGAGGGGCTACACCTTC. This sequence joins TRBV13 and TRBJ1-2; D is unresolved. CDR1 is PRHDT, CDR2 FYEKMQ, per germline (reference sequence). The CDR3 has 15 amino acids. V was pared by 5 bases and J by 8 bases, with 21 bases between.

The chain is built from TRBV14 and TRBJ1-1; D is unresolved. Trimming stripped 2 bases from V and 0 bases from J, with 7 bases between. CDR1 is SGHDN, CDR2 FVKESK, per germline. The CDR3 length is 14 residues. CDR3 loop: CASSQIGMNTEAFF. CDR3 nucleotide sequence: TGTGCCAGCAGCCAAATAGGGATGAACACTGAAGCTTTCTTT.

This clonotype was observed many times. The rearrangement joins TRBV28 to TRBJ2-5; TRBD2 matches 10 bases. Trimming at V came to 2 bases and at J to 4 bases, leaving 1 base not matched to a gene. Germline V gives CDR1 MDHEN, CDR2 SYDVKM. This CDR3 spans 14 amino acids. The CDR3 coding sequence is TGTGCCAGCAGTTTACGGACTAGCGGAGAGACCCAGTACTTC. It specifies CASSLRTSGETQYF.

In the case of this clonotype: The final CDR3 position lacks the conserved phenylalanine or tryptophan, pointing to a likely read error. The rearrangement joins TRBV19 to TRBJ1-1, with D uncertain. From germline, CDR1 is LNHDA and CDR2 SQIVND (reference sequence). The CDR3 spans 13 residues. Trimming removed 3 bases at V and 3 bases at J, with 8 bases between. CDR3 sequence reads: CASSILRDTEAFS. CDR3 bases: TGTGCCAGTAGTATCTTGCGTGACACTGAAGCTTTCTCT.

CDR3 loop: CASSEGLAGGQETQYF. The CDR3 nucleotides are TGTGCCAGCAGTGAAGGACTAGCGGGAGGCCAAGAGACCCAGTACTTC. The chain employs TRBV6-2 or TRBV6-3 and TRBJ2-5; TRBD2 matches at 14 bases. The CDR3 length is 16 residues. V gave up 5 bases and J gave up 1 base; unmatched junction bases: 3. CDR1 is MNHEY, CDR2 SVGEGT, per germline.

This clonotype was counted many times. The CDR3 loop is CASGERADGGKLFF. In DNA, the CDR3 is TGTGCCAGCGGAGAACGGGCAGATGGTGGAAAACTGTTTTTT. The chain combines TRBV27 with TRBJ1-4, with D uncertain. The CDR3 runs 14 residues. Germline values: CDR1 MNHEY, CDR2 SMNVEV (reference sequence). The V gene lost 8 bases and the J gene lost 10 bases, with 20 bases spanning the gap.